This T cell receptor beta chain is drawn from a study of T cells after yellow fever vaccination. Each CDR3 protein gets one entry after TCRdb re-called the 5' RACE reads with MiXCR. The sample records about 630,000 distinct CDR3 sequences, 9% to 15% being singletons. This clonotype was seen at least ten times. This CDR3 has 15 residues. V gave up 0 bases and J gave up 2 bases, with 9 bases separating them. In germline, CDR1 is SGHRS, CDR2 YFSETQ. The clonotype originates from a man younger than 45 who received the YFV17D yellow fever vaccine. This rearrangement joins TRBV5-1 to TRBJ2-1; D perhaps matches TRBD1 (5 bases). This specimen was PBMCs, taken on the day of the yellow fever booster vaccination. Written as DNA, the CDR3 is TGCGCCAGCAGCTTGGACCAGGGTCCCTACAATGAGCAGTTCTTC. Amino acid sequence: CASSLDQGPYNEQFF.